The present entry profiles one T cell receptor (beta chain) with its context. The data belong to a study of T cell changes during pregnancy in multiple sclerosis. The method was immunoSEQ multiplex PCR; TCRdb's version includes in-frame clones alone and lacks a portion of them. The sample contains some 100,000 clones, more than 85% of which appear only once. The CDR3 runs to 14 residues. V lost 0 bases to trimming and J lost 8 bases, with 14 bases between them. Germline assignment: CDR1 SGHDT and CDR2 YYEEEE. The clonotype originates from a female donor with multiple sclerosis, enrolled in a pregnancy study. This sample comprised peripheral blood, obtained in the second trimester of pregnancy. This rearrangement joins TRBV5-6 to TRBJ1-2, with D unresolved. This chain's CDR3 is CASSLAGPFIGYTF. The DNA for the CDR3 is TGTGCCAGCAGCTTGGCAGGCCCCTTCATCGGCTACACCTTC.